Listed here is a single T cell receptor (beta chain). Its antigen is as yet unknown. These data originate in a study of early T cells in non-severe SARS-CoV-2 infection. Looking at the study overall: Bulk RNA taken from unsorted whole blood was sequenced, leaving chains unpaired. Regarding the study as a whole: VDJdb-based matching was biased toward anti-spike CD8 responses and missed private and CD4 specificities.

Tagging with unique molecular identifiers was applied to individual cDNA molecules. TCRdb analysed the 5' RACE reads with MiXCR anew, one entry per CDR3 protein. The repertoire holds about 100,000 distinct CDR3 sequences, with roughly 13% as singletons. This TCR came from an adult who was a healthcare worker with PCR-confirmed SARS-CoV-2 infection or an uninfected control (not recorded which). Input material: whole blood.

The CDR3 loop reads CSAPFGQGGGEQYF. The CDR3 DNA sequence: TGCAGTGCCCCCTTCGGACAGGGCGGGGGCGAGCAGTACTTC. The chain combines TRBV20-1 with TRBJ2-7; weak D call: TRBD1 (8 bases). V was trimmed by 6 bases and J by 6 bases, leaving 21 bases between them. CDR1 and CDR2 (germline): DFQATT, SNEGSKA (reference sequence). The CDR3 has 14 amino acids.